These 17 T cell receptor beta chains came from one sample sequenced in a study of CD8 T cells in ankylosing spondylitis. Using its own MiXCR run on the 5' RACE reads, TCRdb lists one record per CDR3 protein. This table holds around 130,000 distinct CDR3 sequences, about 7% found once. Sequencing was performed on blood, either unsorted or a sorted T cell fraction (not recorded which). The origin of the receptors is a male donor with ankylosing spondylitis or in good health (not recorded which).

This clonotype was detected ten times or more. The CDR3: CASSANGYEQYF. The CDR3 DNA sequence: TGTGCCAGCAGCGCTAATGGCTACGAGCAGTACTTC. This sequence joins TRBV9 and TRBJ2-7; no firm D call. The V end lost 3 bases, the J end lost 3 bases, and 7 bases lay between the germline ends. This CDR3 has 12 residues. Per the germline V gene, CDR1 is SGDLS and CDR2 is YYNGEE.

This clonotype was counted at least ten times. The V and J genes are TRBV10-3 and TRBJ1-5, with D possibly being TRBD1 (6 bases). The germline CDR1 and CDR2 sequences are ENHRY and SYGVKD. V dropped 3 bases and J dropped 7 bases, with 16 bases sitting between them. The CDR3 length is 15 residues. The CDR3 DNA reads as TGTGCCATCAGTGAAACATCCTTACAGGGACAGCCCCAGCATTTT. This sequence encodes CAISETSLQGQPQHF.

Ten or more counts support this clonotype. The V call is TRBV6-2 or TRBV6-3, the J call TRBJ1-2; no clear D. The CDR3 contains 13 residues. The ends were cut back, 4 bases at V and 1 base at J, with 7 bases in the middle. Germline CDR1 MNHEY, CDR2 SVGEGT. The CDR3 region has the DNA TGTGCCAGCAGTTTCGCCAGTAACTATGGCTACACCTTC. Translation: CASSFASNYGYTF.

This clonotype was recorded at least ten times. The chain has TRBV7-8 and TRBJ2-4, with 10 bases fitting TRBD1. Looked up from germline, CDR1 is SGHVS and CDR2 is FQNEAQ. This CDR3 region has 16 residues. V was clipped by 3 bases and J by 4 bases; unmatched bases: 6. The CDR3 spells CASSFDRQGAKNIQYF. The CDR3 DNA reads TGTGCCAGCAGCTTTGATCGACAGGGGGCTAAAAACATTCAGTACTTC.

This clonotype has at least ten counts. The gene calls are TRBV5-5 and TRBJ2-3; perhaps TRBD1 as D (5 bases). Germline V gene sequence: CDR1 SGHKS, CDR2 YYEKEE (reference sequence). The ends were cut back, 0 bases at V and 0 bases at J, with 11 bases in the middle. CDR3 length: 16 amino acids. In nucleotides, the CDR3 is TGTGCCAGCAGCTTGGTTCTGACAGCCAGCACAGATACGCAGTATTTT. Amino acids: CASSLVLTASTDTQYF. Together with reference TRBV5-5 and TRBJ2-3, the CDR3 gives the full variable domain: DAGVTQSPTHLIKTRGQQVTLRCSPISGHKSVSWYQQVLGQGPQFIFQYYEKEERGRGNFPDRFSARQFPNYSSELNVNALLLGDSALYLCASSLVLTASTDTQYFGPGTRLTVL.

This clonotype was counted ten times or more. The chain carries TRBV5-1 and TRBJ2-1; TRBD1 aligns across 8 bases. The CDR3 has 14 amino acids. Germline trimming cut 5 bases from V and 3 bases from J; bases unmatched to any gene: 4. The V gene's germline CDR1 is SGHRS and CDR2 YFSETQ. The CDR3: CASRDRDLYNEQFF. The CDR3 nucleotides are TGCGCCAGCAGGGACAGGGACCTCTACAATGAGCAGTTCTTC.

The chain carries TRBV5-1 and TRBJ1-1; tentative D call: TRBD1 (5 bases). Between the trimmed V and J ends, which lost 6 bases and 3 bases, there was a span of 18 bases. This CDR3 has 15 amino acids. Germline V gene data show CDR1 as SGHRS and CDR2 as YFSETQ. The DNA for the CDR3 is TGCGCCAGCAAAGCTTTAGGTTTAGGGGACACTGAAGCTTTCTTT. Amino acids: CASKALGLGDTEAFF.

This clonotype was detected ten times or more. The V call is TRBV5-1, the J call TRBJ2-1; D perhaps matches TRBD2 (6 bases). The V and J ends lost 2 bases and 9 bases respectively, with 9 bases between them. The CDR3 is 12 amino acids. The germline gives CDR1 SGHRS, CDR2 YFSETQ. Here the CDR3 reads CASSFGGREQFF. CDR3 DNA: TGCGCCAGCAGCTTCGGGGGACGTGAGCAGTTCTTC.

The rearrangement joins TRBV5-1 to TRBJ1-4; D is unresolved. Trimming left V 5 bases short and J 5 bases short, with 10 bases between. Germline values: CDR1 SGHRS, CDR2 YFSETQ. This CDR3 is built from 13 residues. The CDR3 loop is CASRGGENEKLFF. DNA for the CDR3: TGCGCCAGCAGGGGCGGAGAGAATGAAAAACTGTTTTTT.

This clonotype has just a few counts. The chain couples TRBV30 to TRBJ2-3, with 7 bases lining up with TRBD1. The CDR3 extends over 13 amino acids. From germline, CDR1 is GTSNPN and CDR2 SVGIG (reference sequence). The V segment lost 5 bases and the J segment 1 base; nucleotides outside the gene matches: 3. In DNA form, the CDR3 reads TGTGCCTGGCACGGACAGGGCACAGATACGCAGTATTTT. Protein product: CAWHGQGTDTQYF.

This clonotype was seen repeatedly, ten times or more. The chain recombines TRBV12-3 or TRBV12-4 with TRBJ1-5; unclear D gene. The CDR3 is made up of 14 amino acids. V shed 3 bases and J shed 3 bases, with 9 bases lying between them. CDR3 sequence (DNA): TGTGCCAGCAGTTTCGCCCAGTCCAATCAGCCCCAGCATTTT. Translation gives CASSFAQSNQPQHF.

The CDR3 region has the DNA TGTGCCAGCTCACAAGAGGGACAGGACCTGTTCTTC. This sequence encodes CASSQEGQDLFF. This chain joins TRBV18 and TRBJ2-1, with 8 positions matching TRBD1. The V gene's germline CDR1 is KGHSH and CDR2 LQKENI. The J segment lost 15 bases and the V segment lost 4 bases, leaving 8 bases of the junction unmatched. The CDR3 runs to 12 residues.

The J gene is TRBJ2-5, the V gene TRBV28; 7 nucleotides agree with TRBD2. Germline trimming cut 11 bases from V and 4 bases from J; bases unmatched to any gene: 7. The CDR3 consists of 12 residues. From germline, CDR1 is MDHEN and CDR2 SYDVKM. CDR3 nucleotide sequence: TGTGCCGCGGGGAGGGGTGGAGAGACCCAGTACTTC. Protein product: CAAGRGGETQYF.

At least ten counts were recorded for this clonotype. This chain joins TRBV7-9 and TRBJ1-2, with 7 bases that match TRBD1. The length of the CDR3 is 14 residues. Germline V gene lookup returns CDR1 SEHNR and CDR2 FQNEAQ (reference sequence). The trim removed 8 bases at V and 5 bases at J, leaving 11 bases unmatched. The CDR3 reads CASRPGGDPYGYTF. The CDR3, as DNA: TGTGCCAGCCGACCAGGGGGAGATCCATATGGCTACACCTTC.

In DNA form, the CDR3 reads TGCAGTGTTTCGGGACAGACGAACACCGGGGAGCTGTTTTTT. It encodes CSVSGQTNTGELFF. The chain joins TRBV20-1 to TRBJ2-2, with 7 positions matching TRBD1. V lost 7 bases to trimming and J lost 0 bases; unmatched junction nucleotides: 5. The germline V gene has CDR1 DFQATT and CDR2 SNEGSKA (reference sequence). The CDR3 sequence is 14 residues long.

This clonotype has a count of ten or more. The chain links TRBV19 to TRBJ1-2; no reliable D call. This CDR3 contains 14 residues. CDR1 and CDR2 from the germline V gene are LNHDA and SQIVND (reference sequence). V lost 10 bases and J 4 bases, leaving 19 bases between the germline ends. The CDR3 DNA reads TGTGCCACCCACGGGCAGTCAAACCTCTATGGCTACACCTTC. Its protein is CATHGQSNLYGYTF.

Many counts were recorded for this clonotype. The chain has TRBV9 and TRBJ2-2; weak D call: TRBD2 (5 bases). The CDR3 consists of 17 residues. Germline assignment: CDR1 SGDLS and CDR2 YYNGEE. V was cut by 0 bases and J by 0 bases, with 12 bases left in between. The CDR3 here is CASSVVGSGSNTGELFF. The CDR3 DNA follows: TGTGCCAGCAGCGTAGTAGGAAGCGGATCGAACACCGGGGAGCTGTTTTTT.